The 31 T cell receptor beta chains listed next were all sequenced from one sample in a study of STAT3 mutations in large granular lymphocyte leukemia. Overall study findings and caveats: Every T-LGLL patient had at least one immunodominant TCRbeta clonotype.

What these receptors recognize is not known. Sequenced by immunoSEQ multiplex PCR; TCRdb stores in-frame clones only, minus some. The sample holds 1,000 to 1,500 clones, approximately 75% seen once. Sequenced material: peripheral blood mononuclear cells. The receptors were sampled from a woman aged 70-85 years with T-cell large granular lymphocyte leukemia. Some clones in this sample may be carry-over from other donors' samples.

The chain couples TRBV7-8 to TRBJ2-5, with D perhaps matching TRBD1 or TRBD2 (5 bases each). There are 14 residues in the CDR3. Germline V CDR1 and CDR2: SGHVS, FQNEAQ. V was cut by 5 bases and J by 1 base, with 11 bases left in between. CDR3 region: CASSQGTVQETQYF. The CDR3, as DNA: TGTGCCAGCAGCCAAGGGACCGTCCAAGAGACCCAGTACTTC.

The chain joins TRBV10-1 to TRBJ1-1; D perhaps matches TRBD1 (6 bases). The germline CDR1 and CDR2 sequences are WNHNN and SYGVQD (reference sequence). V lost 10 bases to trimming and J lost 10 bases, with 19 bases between them. CDR3 size: 12 residues. The CDR3, as DNA: TGCGCCAACCCAGGGGTCAACAAACGAGCTTTCTTT. The encoded protein is CANPGVNKRAFF.

The table lists this clone with a few counts. The chain is built from TRBV5-1 and TRBJ1-6, with D hard to call. Germline CDR1 and CDR2: SGHRS and YFSETQ. This CDR3 is built from 18 residues. V was trimmed by 4 bases and J by 0 bases, leaving 17 bases between them. Written as DNA, the CDR3 is TGCGCCAGCAGCCCCGGATTGGGATTGAGCTCCTATAATTCACCCCTCCACTTT. This translates into CASSPGLGLSSYNSPLHF. The entire variable domain, with the rest obtained from reference TRBV5-1 and TRBJ1-6, is as follows: KAGVTQTPRYLIKTRGQQVTLSCSPISGHRSVSWYQQTPGQGLQFLFEYFSETQRNKGNFPGRFSGRQFSNSRSEMNVSTLELGDSALYLCASSPGLGLSSYNSPLHFGNGTRLTVT.

The CDR3 protein is CASSLVRGGYGYTF. The DNA of the CDR3 is TGTGCCAGCAGCTTAGTTCGGGGGGGCTATGGCTACACCTTC. The rearrangement uses TRBV7-2 and TRBJ1-2; D is possibly TRBD1 (5 bases). With 1 base removed from V and 4 bases from J, the gap between germline ends came to 10 bases. Per germline, CDR1 SGHTA and CDR2 FQGNSA. CDR3 length equals 14 residues. Complete variable domain (other parts from reference TRBV7-2 and TRBJ1-2): GAGVSQSPSNKVTEKGKDVELRCDPISGHTALYWYRQSLGQGLEFLIYFQGNSAPDKSGLPSDRFSAERTGGSVSTLTIQRTQQEDSAVYLCASSLVRGGYGYTFGSGTRLTVV.

The chain recombines TRBV5-1 with TRBJ2-5, with a tentative D call TRBD2 (5 bases). The V end lost 4 bases, the J end lost 5 bases, and 15 bases lay between the germline ends. The germline V gene encodes CDR1 SGHRS and CDR2 YFSETQ. CDR3 length: 14 residues. The CDR3 reads CASSPAGEWETQYF. In DNA, the CDR3 is TGCGCCAGCAGCCCGGCCGGGGAATGGGAGACCCAGTACTTC.

This chain links TRBV7-9 with TRBJ2-7; 10 positions match TRBD2. Germline lookup yields CDR1 SEHNR and CDR2 FQNEAQ (reference sequence). The CDR3 is 15 residues long. J lost 7 bases, V lost 5 bases, and 11 bases had no gene match. The CDR3 sequence: CASSRTPLAGREQYF. CDR3 DNA: TGTGCCAGCAGCCGGACACCACTAGCGGGGCGGGAGCAGTACTTC.

V and J are TRBV7-2 and TRBJ2-1, with a possible D match to TRBD2 (6 bases). CDR1 and CDR2 (germline): SGHTA, FQGNSA. CDR3 length equals 15 residues. Trimming pared 0 bases from V and 2 bases from J, leaving 8 bases between. The CDR3 protein is CASSLAGGTYNEQFF. As DNA, the CDR3 is TGTGCCAGCAGCTTAGCGGGGGGAACCTACAATGAGCAGTTCTTC.

This clone was found a few times. The DNA of the CDR3 is TGTGCCAGCAGTGAAGCCGTTGTCAGGGATGAAGCTTTCTTT. As protein: CASSEAVVRDEAFF. The chain uses TRBV6-1 and TRBJ1-1, with a tentative D call TRBD1 (5 bases). V was pared by 0 bases and J by 7 bases, with 12 bases between. Germline values: CDR1 MNHNS, CDR2 SASEGT. The CDR3 sequence is 14 residues long.

This clone appeared a single time. DNA of the CDR3: TGTGCCATCAGTGAGGCATACTCCGGGACAGGGGGAAACACCATATATTTT. Its translation is CAISEAYSGTGGNTIYF. The chain combines TRBV10-3 with TRBJ1-3; 9 bases align to TRBD1. The CDR3 has 17 residues. V shed 2 bases, J shed 4 bases, and the junction held 9 bases outside the gene matches. The V gene's germline CDR1 is ENHRY and CDR2 SYGVKD.

This chain connects TRBV18 to TRBJ1-5; D unclear. The CDR3 runs to 14 residues. Trimming cost V 3 bases and J 0 bases, with 6 bases left between them. Germline V gene sequence: CDR1 KGHSH, CDR2 LQKENI. CDR3: CASSPLRSNQPQHF. Here the CDR3 DNA reads TGTGCCAGCTCACCGCTCCGTAGCAATCAGCCCCAGCATTTT.

The V and J genes are TRBV10-2 and TRBJ1-3, with 7 nucleotides matching TRBD1. The CDR3 covers 15 residues. J gave up 0 bases and V 9 bases, and 8 bases lay outside the gene matches. Looked up from germline, CDR1 is WSHSY and CDR2 is SAAADI. As DNA, the CDR3 is TGCGCCAGTGGGAGGGGGCTTGCCTCTGGAAACACCATATATTTT. It yields the protein CASGRGLASGNTIYF.

The genes are TRBV4-1 and TRBJ2-3; 14 positions agree with TRBD2. The CDR3 sequence is 19 residues long. Germline V lookup: CDR1 MGHRA, CDR2 YSYEKL. V gave up 0 bases and J gave up 2 bases; unmatched junction bases: 7. The CDR3 region is CASSQDGLAGGWVTDTQYF. DNA for the CDR3: TGCGCCAGCAGCCAAGATGGACTAGCGGGGGGATGGGTCACAGATACGCAGTATTTT.

By sample share, this clone is large. The J gene is TRBJ1-2, the V gene TRBV28; D is perhaps TRBD1 (5 bases). V lost 5 bases, J lost 2 bases, and 12 bases lay in between. Germline loops: CDR1 MDHEN, CDR2 SYDVKM. This CDR3 is built from 14 residues. This chain's CDR3 is CASSAPGNNYGYTF. CDR3 in DNA: TGTGCCAGCAGTGCACCAGGGAACAACTATGGCTACACCTTC.

The rearrangement joins TRBV7-9 to TRBJ2-7, with 9 nucleotides matching TRBD1. CDR1 SEHNR and CDR2 FQNEAQ come from the germline V gene (reference sequence). The CDR3 has 15 residues. The ends lost 6 bases at V and 6 bases at J; junction bases unmatched: 12. CDR3 in DNA: TGTGCCAGCAGGATAACGGGACAGGGTGGCGGCGAGCAGTACTTC. Translated: CASRITGQGGGEQYF.

This rearrangement joins TRBV2 to TRBJ1-4; TRBD1 is a possible D gene (6 bases). Germline CDR1 reads SNHLY; CDR2 reads FYNNEI. V lost 6 bases and J lost 6, with 14 bases in between. CDR3 length: 14 residues. The chain's CDR3 is CASRNRVGDEKLFF. CDR3 coding DNA: TGTGCCAGCAGAAACAGGGTGGGGGATGAAAAACTGTTTTTT.

This clone was found once. The V and J genes are TRBV6-5 and TRBJ2-7, with D possibly TRBD2 on 6 matching bases. CDR1 and CDR2 from the germline V gene are MNHEY and SVGAGI. V was cut by 2 bases and J by 0 bases, with 11 bases left in between. This CDR3 is built from 15 residues. CDR3 region: CASSYGGANSYEQYF. CDR3 DNA sequence: TGTGCCAGCAGTTACGGCGGGGCCAACTCCTACGAGCAGTACTTC.

V usage is TRBV28 and J usage is TRBJ2-2; 8 bases match TRBD2. The CDR3 contains 14 residues. J lost 7 bases, V lost 5 bases, and 6 bases had no gene match. Germline CDR1 is MDHEN and CDR2 is SYDVKM. The CDR3 nucleotides read TGTGCCAGCAGTCGGGGGGGTATGAACGGGGAGCTGTTTTTT. This codes for CASSRGGMNGELFF.

This chain joins TRBV7-2 and TRBJ2-7; the match to TRBD2 covers 7 bases. CDR1 and CDR2 from the germline V gene are SGHTA and FQGNSA. J was trimmed by 1 base and V by 5 bases; bases with no gene match: 11. The CDR3 is 16 amino acids. The CDR3 loop is CASSGLAVALSYEQYF. CDR3 bases: TGTGCCAGCAGCGGCCTAGCGGTAGCCTTATCCTACGAGCAGTACTTC.

The V gene is TRBV5-1, the J gene TRBJ2-5; D is ambiguous. The CDR3 length is 12 residues. Trimming removed 1 base from V and 1 base from J, with 2 bases in between. CDR1 is SGHRS and CDR2 is YFSETQ in the germline V gene. Written as DNA, the CDR3 is TGCGCCAGCAGCTTGCCCCAAGAGACCCAGTACTTC. Encoded protein: CASSLPQETQYF.

In DNA form, the CDR3 reads TGTGCCAGCAGCTTTACCGGGAATTCACCCCTCCACTTT. It encodes CASSFTGNSPLHF. V is TRBV5-5 and J is TRBJ1-6; no reliable D call. CDR3 length equals 13 residues. Trimming shortened V by 2 bases and J by 7 bases, and 7 bases separated the two germline ends. CDR1 SGHKS and CDR2 YYEKEE come from the germline V gene (reference sequence).

The chain has TRBV18 and TRBJ2-6; D is possibly TRBD1 (5 bases). Germline assignment: CDR1 KGHSH and CDR2 LQKENI. This CDR3 contains 17 residues. V lost 6 bases and J 1 base, leaving 16 bases between the germline ends. This CDR3 reads CASSQNSGASGANVLTF. The CDR3 DNA reads as TGTGCCAGCTCTCAGAACTCTGGGGCTTCTGGGGCCAACGTCCTGACTTTC.

This chain links TRBV10-3 with TRBJ2-3; a possible D gene is TRBD2 (6 bases). CDR1 ENHRY and CDR2 SYGVKD come from the germline V gene. Trimming left V 4 bases short and J 5 bases short, with 16 bases between. CDR3 length: 15 amino acids. In nucleotides, the CDR3 is TGTGCCATCAGTGCGGGCTCTCTAGCGTTAGATACGCAGTATTTT. It specifies CAISAGSLALDTQYF.

This clone turned up a few times. V gene TRBV5-1 combines with J gene TRBJ2-2; D uncertain. There are 13 residues in the CDR3. The germline CDR1 and CDR2 sequences are SGHRS and YFSETQ. The germline V and J ends were trimmed by 0 bases and 4 bases, with 4 bases remaining between them. The CDR3 region is CASSLGVTGELFF. In DNA form, the CDR3 reads TGCGCCAGCAGCTTGGGAGTCACCGGGGAGCTGTTTTTT. The variable domain in full, completed from reference TRBV5-1 and TRBJ2-2, reads KAGVTQTPRYLIKTRGQQVTLSCSPISGHRSVSWYQQTPGQGLQFLFEYFSETQRNKGNFPGRFSGRQFSNSRSEMNVSTLELGDSALYLCASSLGVTGELFFGEGSRLTVL.

The chain combines TRBV28 with TRBJ1-2; possibly TRBD1 for D (5 bases). Germline loops: CDR1 MDHEN, CDR2 SYDVKM. The length of the CDR3 is 15 residues. V dropped 2 bases and J dropped 4 bases, with 14 bases sitting between them. The CDR3 loop reads CASSLMTARAYGYTF. Written as DNA, the CDR3 is TGTGCCAGCAGTTTAATGACAGCGCGAGCCTATGGCTACACCTTC.

This chain joins TRBV7-9 and TRBJ2-1, with 9 bases lining up with TRBD2. V dropped 1 base and J dropped 10; count of bases not matched to a gene: 8. Germline CDR1 and CDR2: SEHNR and FQNEAQ (reference sequence). This CDR3 is 15 amino acids long. The CDR3 loop reads CASSLEAGLAPEQFF. CDR3 nucleotides: TGTGCCAGCAGCTTAGAGGCGGGACTAGCACCCGAGCAGTTCTTC.

This sequence joins TRBV7-2 and TRBJ2-7, with D perhaps matching TRBD2 (5 bases). The CDR3 length is 11 residues. The germline gives CDR1 SGHTA, CDR2 FQGNSA. V lost 1 base and J lost 7, with 5 bases in between. CDR3 nucleotide sequence: TGTGCCAGCAGCTTAGAGCGGGAGCAGTACTTC. Its protein is CASSLEREQYF.

In its sample, this clone was seen a few times. At one end, the junction sequence differs from germline, possibly due to a read error. The chain carries TRBV19 and TRBJ2-1, with 8 bases that match TRBD1. CDR1 and CDR2 from the germline V gene are LNHDA and SQIVND (reference sequence). This CDR3 is built from 14 residues. CDR3 amino acids: CASSQGAQYSEQFF. The DNA of the CDR3 is TGTGCCAGTAGTCAGGGGGCGCAGTACAGTGAGCAGTTCTTC.

In its sample, this clone was seen once. This chain uses TRBV6-5 with TRBJ2-7; 7 bases are shared with TRBD2. CDR3 size: 14 residues. The germline CDR1 and CDR2 sequences are MNHEY and SVGAGI. The V segment lost 4 bases and the J segment 2 bases; nucleotides outside the gene matches: 5. CDR3 coding DNA: TGTGCCAGCAGTTCCCCGGGACTACCCTACGAGCAGTACTTC. It specifies CASSSPGLPYEQYF.

This clone was detected a few times. This chain connects TRBV7-9 to TRBJ1-3; D is unresolved. Trimming took off 5 bases at V and 7 bases at J, with 9 bases between the two ends. Germline lookup yields CDR1 SEHNR and CDR2 FQNEAQ (reference sequence). The CDR3 is 12 amino acids. The CDR3 sequence: CASSQETNTIYF. Written as DNA, the CDR3 is TGTGCCAGCAGCCAAGAAACGAACACCATATATTTT.

The chain recombines TRBV29-1 with TRBJ2-5; D is unclear. Germline V lookup: CDR1 SQVTM, CDR2 ANQGSEA. V lost 5 bases and J 5 bases, leaving 6 bases between the germline ends. CDR3 length equals 10 residues. The CDR3 DNA follows: TGCAGCGTTTTCGGGGAGACCCAGTACTTC. It codes for CSVFGETQYF.

This clone was seen a handful of times. This chain links TRBV5-1 with TRBJ1-6; 9 positions agree with TRBD1. Germline-derived CDR1 and CDR2 are SGHRS and YFSETQ. J gave up 9 bases and V 0 bases, and 4 bases lay outside the gene matches. The CDR3 runs to 15 residues. CDR3 sequence (DNA): TGCGCCAGCAGCTTGGGCGGGACAGGGAGTTCACCCCTCCACTTT. Translation: CASSLGGTGSSPLHF. The full variable domain, in which reference TRBV5-1 and TRBJ1-6 provide the parts outside the CDR3, is KAGVTQTPRYLIKTRGQQVTLSCSPISGHRSVSWYQQTPGQGLQFLFEYFSETQRNKGNFPGRFSGRQFSNSRSEMNVSTLELGDSALYLCASSLGGTGSSPLHFGNGTRLTVT.